The rows below give T cell receptor beta chains drawn from one sample of a study of regulatory T cells in long-lasting Graves disease. TCRdb called the multiplex PCR reads again in MiXCR, with one record for every CDR3 protein. The sample lists 400,000 to 650,000 distinct CDR3 sequences, more than 15% seen once, with 20% to 25% in the top ten. The same specimen was also included in a second study, on T cells in Graves' hyperthyroidism and ophthalmopathy.

This specimen was peripheral blood mononuclear cells (PBMCs), taken at new diagnosis, from a patient treated with antithyroid drugs. The source of these receptors is a middle-aged woman with Graves disease. Both conserved end residues are part of each CDR3. The D gene is left open where the match is weak. Clone size is given for some rows only: seen once, a few or many times, or a class if the clone is expanded.

TRBV5-1,TRBJ2-7,many,NA,TGCGCCAGCAGCCTGGGTTCTGGGAACGAGCAGTACTTC,CASSLGSGNEQYF
TRBV5-1,TRBJ2-2,many,TRBD2,TGCGCCAGCAGCTTGGAACTAGCGGGGAACACCGGGGAGCTGTTTTTT,CASSLELAGNTGELFF
TRBV20-1,TRBJ2-1,many,TRBD2,TGCAGTGCTAGAGCTAGCGGGGGCCTGAATGAGCAGTTCTTC,CSARASGGLNEQFF
TRBV6-5,TRBJ1-1,many,NA,TGTGCCAGCAGTTACTCGATTTATCCGATTGAGGGGAACACTGAAGCTTTCTTT,CASSYSIYPIEGNTEAFF
TRBV19,TRBJ1-4,few,NA,TGTGCCAGTAGTACCGACAGAAGGAATGAAAAACTGTTTTTT,CASSTDRRNEKLFF
TRBV10-3,TRBJ2-1,many,NA,TGTGCCATCAGCTCTGACCCCAATGAGCAGTTCTTC,CAISSDPNEQFF
TRBV7-8,TRBJ2-7,many,NA,TGTGCCAGCAGCTTATACCCCCGGCAATCCGGGACATCGAACGAGCAGTACTTC,CASSLYPRQSGTSNEQYF
TRBV7-3,TRBJ2-1,many,TRBD2,TGTGCCAGCAGCTCGTCTGATAGCGGGGGGGCCAACAATGAGCAGTTCTTC,CASSSSDSGGANNEQFF
TRBV20-1,TRBJ2-1,NA,TRBD1,TGCAGTGCCCAGGGACAGATCAATGAGCAGTTCTTC,CSAQGQINEQFF
TRBV29-1,TRBJ2-1,few,TRBD1,TGCAGCGTCCTTCCAGGGGGCTCCTACAATGAGCAGTTCTTC,CSVLPGGSYNEQFF
TRBV30,TRBJ1-3,many,NA,TGTGCCTGGAGTATCGACAGTGCCCGACTCTCTGGAAACACCATATATTTT,CAWSIDSARLSGNTIYF